This is a list of T cell receptor beta chains from one sample in a study of cytomegalovirus exposure and HLA in healthy donors. The assay was immunoSEQ multiplex PCR, and TCRdb's table has in-frame clones only and misses some. The sample has some 140,000 clones, approximately 71% seen once; the top ten hold 2% to 2.5%. The sample taken for sequencing was PBMCs. The source is a man aged 25 to 45 in good health and CMV-seronegative. The CDR3 runs from the conserved cysteine through the conserved F or W. D genes are given only for firm matches. Clone size is given for some rows only: seen once, a few or many times, or a class if the clone is expanded.

clone_size: -; v_call: TRBV5-1; j_call: TRBJ1-2; d_call: TRBD1; cdr3_nt: TGCGCCAGCAGCGACGGGGACAGGGGGCTCTATGGCTACACCTTC; cdr3_aa: CASSDGDRGLYGYTF
clone_size: -; v_call: TRBV5-1; j_call: TRBJ2-3; d_call: TRBD1; cdr3_nt: TGCGCCAGCAGCCCGGGACAGGGCCTCCCAGATACGCAGTATTTT; cdr3_aa: CASSPGQGLPDTQYF
clone_size: -; v_call: TRBV25-1; j_call: TRBJ2-1; d_call: TRBD2; cdr3_nt: TGTGCCAGCATAAGTAGCGGGAGTAGGTATGAGCAGTTCTTC; cdr3_aa: CASISSGSRYEQFF
clone_size: few; v_call: TRBV5-1; j_call: TRBJ2-2; d_call: -; cdr3_nt: TGCGCCAGCAGCTTGGCGGTTACAGGTTCAGGGGAGCTGTTTTTT; cdr3_aa: CASSLAVTGSGELFF
clone_size: -; v_call: TRBV2; j_call: TRBJ2-3; d_call: TRBD2; cdr3_nt: TGTGCCAGCGGGGGACTAGTCTCAGATACGCAGTATTTT; cdr3_aa: CASGGLVSDTQYF
clone_size: -; v_call: TRBV19; j_call: TRBJ2-5; d_call: -; cdr3_nt: TGTGCCAGTAGTATCCAGGGTCGGGAGACCCAGTACTTC; cdr3_aa: CASSIQGRETQYF
clone_size: -; v_call: TRBV27; j_call: TRBJ2-1; d_call: TRBD2; cdr3_nt: TGTGCCAGCAGTTCAGGGACTAGCGGGAGTGCCTACAATGAGCAGTTCTTC; cdr3_aa: CASSSGTSGSAYNEQFF
clone_size: -; v_call: TRBV7-3; j_call: TRBJ2-3; d_call: TRBD2; cdr3_nt: TGTGCCAGCAGCTTAGGGGTCCGGGGGCTAGCGGGAGAGGGCACAGATACGCAGTATTTT; cdr3_aa: CASSLGVRGLAGEGTDTQYF
clone_size: -; v_call: TRBV5-4; j_call: TRBJ2-6; d_call: TRBD2; cdr3_nt: TGTGCCAGCAGCTTGGCCGTCTTAGCGGGAGACTCTGGGGCCAACGTCCTGACTTTC; cdr3_aa: CASSLAVLAGDSGANVLTF
clone_size: -; v_call: TRBV6-5; j_call: TRBJ2-4; d_call: -; cdr3_nt: TGTGCCAGCAGTTACGGAACAGGGTCGGACATTCAGTACTTC; cdr3_aa: CASSYGTGSDIQYF
clone_size: -; v_call: TRBV28; j_call: TRBJ2-4; d_call: -; cdr3_nt: TGTGCCAGCAACCCGGTGCAGGGTGCGGTGAACATTCAGTACTTC; cdr3_aa: CASNPVQGAVNIQYF
clone_size: -; v_call: TRBV29-1; j_call: TRBJ2-7; d_call: -; cdr3_nt: TGCAGCGTTGACACAAACTACGAGCAGTACTTC; cdr3_aa: CSVDTNYEQYF
clone_size: few; v_call: TRBV19; j_call: TRBJ2-1; d_call: -; cdr3_nt: TGTGCCAGTCGCCCGACCCCGGGGGAGCAGTTCTTC; cdr3_aa: CASRPTPGEQFF
clone_size: -; v_call: TRBV5-4; j_call: TRBJ1-1; d_call: -; cdr3_nt: TGTGCCAGCAGCCCCAGGGTGGACACTGAAGCTTTCTTT; cdr3_aa: CASSPRVDTEAFF
clone_size: -; v_call: TRBV6-1; j_call: TRBJ2-5; d_call: TRBD1; cdr3_nt: TGTGCCAGCAGGATCCGGGACAGACCCCAAGAGACCCAGTACTTC; cdr3_aa: CASRIRDRPQETQYF